Following are 2 T cell receptor beta chains from one sample sequenced in a study of monozygotic twins with cystic fibrosis. Data came from immunoSEQ multiplex PCR; TCRdb stores just in-frame clones and leaves some out. The sample yields 32,000 or so clones, 92% seen once. The specimen was blood. The source is a girl aged 2 to 9 with cystic fibrosis.

A single count supports this clone. The genes are TRBV19 and TRBJ1-2; D ambiguous. This CDR3 has 14 residues. Trimming stripped 2 bases from V and 0 bases from J, with 7 bases between. Germline CDR1 and CDR2: LNHDA and SQIVND (reference sequence). The DNA of the CDR3 is TGTGCCAGTAGTATAACTCCTGCTAACTATGGCTACACCTTC. This sequence encodes CASSITPANYGYTF.

The chain carries TRBV7-9 and TRBJ1-5; D is undetermined. The germline V and J ends were trimmed by 5 bases and 2 bases, with 4 bases remaining between them. This CDR3 region has 12 residues. Germline V gene data show CDR1 as SEHNR and CDR2 as FQNEAQ (reference sequence). The chain's CDR3 is CASSAGNQPQHF. The CDR3 DNA is TGTGCCAGCAGCGCCGGCAATCAGCCCCAGCATTTT.